This TCR beta chain is drawn from a study of Graves' ophthalmopathy and Graves' hyperthyroidism. Study-level background: Stable hyperthyroidism meant no ophthalmopathy within 18 months of follow-up. Findings and limits, study-wide: Blood also held most thyroid clonotypes expanded above 0.001 frequency.

Hyperthyroidism cases were recent diagnoses of under 2 months' duration in people aged 18 to 65. Patients were diagnosed from clinical symptoms, serum thyroxine, TRAb, thyroid ultrasound and orbital computed tomography. CDR1 and CDR2 (germline): LGHNA, YSLEER. The CDR3 has 15 residues. The V and J ends lost 4 bases and 5 bases respectively, with 14 bases between them. A few counts support this clonotype. The antigen remains undetermined. RNA transcripts were the source from which TCR beta CDR3 regions were amplified. RT-PCR with HTBI primers came first, then second-round multiplex PCR. TCRdb itself ran the multiplex PCR reads through MiXCR, one entry per CDR3 protein. Of 1 million to 1.3 million distinct CDR3 sequences listed, 35% to 45% are singletons.

This chain joins TRBV4-3 and TRBJ1-4; weak D call: TRBD1 (5 bases). The sample comprised peripheral blood or thyroid tissue (not recorded which). The receptor comes from an adult man with Graves' hyperthyroidism. As DNA, the CDR3 is TGCGCCAGCAGCCCAGGGAAGCAGCGGAATGAAAAACTGTTTTTT. The encoded protein is CASSPGKQRNEKLFF.